This passage covers 3 T cell receptor beta chains from one sample sequenced in a study of cytotoxic CD8 clonotypes in ibrutinib-treated CLL (dated by TCRdb to the early 2020s). What this sample's time point label stands for: progressive disease on ibrutinib. Library generation was performed with the immunoSEQ multiplex PCR assay. Imported from immuneACCESS, the table was reduced by TCRdb to in-frame sequences with V and J called. These copies leave out some clones; in studies compared against another copy, an unresolved V gene accounts for under half, and the cause of the remainder is not known. In this sample the table shows 250,000 to 350,000 clones, more than 70% of which occur a single time. Clones ranked in the top ten supply 5.6% of the sample. Sample: PBMCs, taken at disease progression, from a patient treated with ibrutinib. Receptors originate from a human donor with chronic lymphocytic leukemia.

This sequence joins TRBV6-5 and TRBJ2-7; D remains ambiguous. The V gene's germline CDR1 is MNHEY and CDR2 SVGAGI. With 2 bases removed from V and 2 bases from J, the gap between germline ends came to 13 bases. The CDR3 length is 15 residues. CDR3 DNA: TGTGCCAGCAGTTACAGGCCAGGTAGTACCTACGAGCAGTACTTC. Translated, it gives CASSYRPGSTYEQYF.

The rearrangement joins TRBV4-3 to TRBJ1-1; 7 nucleotides match TRBD1. CDR3 length: 15 residues. Germline loops: CDR1 LGHNA, CDR2 YSLEER. J gave up 5 bases and V 3 bases, and 9 bases lay outside the gene matches. Here the CDR3 reads CASSQGSGRGTEAFF. The CDR3 region has the DNA TGCGCCAGCAGCCAGGGGTCGGGCAGGGGGACTGAAGCTTTCTTT.

The V call is TRBV6-1, the J call TRBJ1-5; 7 nucleotides line up with TRBD1. Unmatched junction bases numbered 5, after V lost 6 bases and J lost 0 bases. The length of the CDR3 is 15 residues. The germline V gene encodes CDR1 MNHNS and CDR2 SASEGT. The DNA for the CDR3 is TGTGCCAGCAGCGGACAGGCTAATAGCAATCAGCCCCAGCATTTT. Protein product: CASSGQANSNQPQHF.